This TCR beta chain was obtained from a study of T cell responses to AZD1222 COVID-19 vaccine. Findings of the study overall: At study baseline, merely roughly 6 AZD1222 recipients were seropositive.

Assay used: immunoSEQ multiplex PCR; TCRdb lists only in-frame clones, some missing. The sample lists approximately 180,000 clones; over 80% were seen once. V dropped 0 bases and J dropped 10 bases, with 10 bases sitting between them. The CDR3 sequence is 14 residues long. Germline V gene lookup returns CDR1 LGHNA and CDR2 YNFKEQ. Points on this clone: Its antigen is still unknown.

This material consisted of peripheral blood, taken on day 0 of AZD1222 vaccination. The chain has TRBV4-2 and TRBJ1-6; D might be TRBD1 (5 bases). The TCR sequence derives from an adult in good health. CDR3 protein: CASSQDRVQSPLHF. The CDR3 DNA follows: TGTGCCAGCAGCCAAGACAGGGTTCAATCACCCCTCCACTTT.